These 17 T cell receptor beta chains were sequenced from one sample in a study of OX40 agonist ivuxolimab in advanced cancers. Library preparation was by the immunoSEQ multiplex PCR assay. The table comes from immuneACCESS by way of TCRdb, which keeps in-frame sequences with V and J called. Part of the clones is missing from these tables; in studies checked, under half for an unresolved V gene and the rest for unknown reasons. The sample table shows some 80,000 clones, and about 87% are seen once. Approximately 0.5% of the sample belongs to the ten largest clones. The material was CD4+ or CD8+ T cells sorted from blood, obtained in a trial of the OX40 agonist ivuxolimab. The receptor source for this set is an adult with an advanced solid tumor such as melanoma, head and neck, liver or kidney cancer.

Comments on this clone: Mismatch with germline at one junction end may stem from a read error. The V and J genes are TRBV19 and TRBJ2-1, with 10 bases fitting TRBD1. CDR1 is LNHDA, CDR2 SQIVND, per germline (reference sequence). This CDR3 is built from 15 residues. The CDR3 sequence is CASRIDRGRNNEQFF. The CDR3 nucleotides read TGTGCCAGTAGAATAGACAGGGGGCGTAACAATGAGCAGTTCTTC.

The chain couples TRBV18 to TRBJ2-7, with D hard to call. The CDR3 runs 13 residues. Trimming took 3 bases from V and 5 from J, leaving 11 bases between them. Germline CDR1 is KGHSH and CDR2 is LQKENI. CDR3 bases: TGTGCCAGCTCACCGCTAGATAGGGACGAGCAGTACTTC. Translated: CASSPLDRDEQYF. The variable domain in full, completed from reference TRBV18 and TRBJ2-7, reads NAGVMQNPRHLVRRRGQEARLRCSPMKGHSHVYWYRQLPEEGLKFMVYLQKENIIDESGMPKERFSAEFPKEGPSILRIQQVVRGDSAAYFCASSPLDRDEQYFGPGTRLTVT.

The CDR3 here is CATGEGVAGTGELFF. CDR3 DNA sequence: TGTGCCACCGGGGAGGGGGTAGCAGGGACCGGGGAGCTGTTTTTT. The genes are TRBV28 and TRBJ2-2, with a weak D call TRBD2 (7 bases). Germline CDR1 is MDHEN and CDR2 is SYDVKM. The ends were cut back, 10 bases at V and 5 bases at J, with 20 bases in the middle. The CDR3 contains 15 residues.

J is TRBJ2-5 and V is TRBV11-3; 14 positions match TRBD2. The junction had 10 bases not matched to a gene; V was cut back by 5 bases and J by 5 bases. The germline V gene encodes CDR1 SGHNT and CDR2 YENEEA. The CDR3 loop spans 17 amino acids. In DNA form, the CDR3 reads TGTGCCAGCAGCACCGGGACTAGCGGGAGCGGGGGGGAGACCCAGTACTTC. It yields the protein CASSTGTSGSGGETQYF.

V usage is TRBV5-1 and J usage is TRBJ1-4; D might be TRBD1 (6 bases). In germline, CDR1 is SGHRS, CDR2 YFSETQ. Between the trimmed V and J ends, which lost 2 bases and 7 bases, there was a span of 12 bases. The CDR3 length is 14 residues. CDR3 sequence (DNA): TGCGCCAGCAGCTTCGAGGGGGGCGGTGAAAAACTGTTTTTT. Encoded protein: CASSFEGGGEKLFF.

The CDR3 region is CASKLRNEQFF. The CDR3 nucleotides are TGTGCCAGCAAACTACGCAATGAGCAGTTCTTC. This chain connects TRBV6-5 to TRBJ2-1; D gene ambiguous. The CDR3 totals 11 residues. The germline CDR1 and CDR2 sequences are MNHEY and SVGAGI. The germline V and J ends were trimmed by 7 bases and 6 bases, with 7 bases remaining between them.

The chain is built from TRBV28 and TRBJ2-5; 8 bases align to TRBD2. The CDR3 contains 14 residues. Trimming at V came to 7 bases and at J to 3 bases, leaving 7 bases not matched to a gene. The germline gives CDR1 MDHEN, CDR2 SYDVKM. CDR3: CASKVGGAKETQYF. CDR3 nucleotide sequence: TGTGCCAGCAAGGTCGGGGGGGCGAAAGAGACCCAGTACTTC.

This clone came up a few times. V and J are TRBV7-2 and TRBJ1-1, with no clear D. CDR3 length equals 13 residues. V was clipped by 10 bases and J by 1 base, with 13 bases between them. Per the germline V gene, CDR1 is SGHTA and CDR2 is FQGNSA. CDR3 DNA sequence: TGTGCCACGACTGCCCTCCCGAACACTGAAGCTTTCTTT. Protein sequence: CATTALPNTEAFF. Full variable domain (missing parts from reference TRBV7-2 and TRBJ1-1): GAGVSQSPSNKVTEKGKDVELRCDPISGHTALYWYRQSLGQGLEFLIYFQGNSAPDKSGLPSDRFSAERTGGSVSTLTIQRTQQEDSAVYLCATTALPNTEAFFGQGTRLTVV.

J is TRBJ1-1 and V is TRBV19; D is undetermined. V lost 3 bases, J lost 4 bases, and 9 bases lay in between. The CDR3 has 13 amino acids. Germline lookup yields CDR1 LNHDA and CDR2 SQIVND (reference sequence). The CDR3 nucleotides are TGTGCCAGTAGTATTGCCTTATTCACTGAAGCTTTCTTT. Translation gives CASSIALFTEAFF.

CDR3 in amino acids: CASSLVPELRYF. The CDR3 DNA follows: TGTGCCAGCAGCTTAGTTCCCGAGCTCCGGTATTTT. This rearrangement joins TRBV11-2 to TRBJ2-3; no clear D. V was cut by 1 base and J by 14 bases, with 13 bases left in between. CDR1 is SGHAT, CDR2 FQNNGV, per germline. The CDR3 runs to 12 residues.

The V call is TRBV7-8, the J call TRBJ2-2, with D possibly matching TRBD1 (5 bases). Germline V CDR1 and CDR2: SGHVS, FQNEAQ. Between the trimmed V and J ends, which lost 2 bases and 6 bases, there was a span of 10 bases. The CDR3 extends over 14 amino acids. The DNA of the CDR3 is TGTGCCAGCAGCTTACAGGGTGTTGCCGGGGAGCTGTTTTTT. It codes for CASSLQGVAGELFF.

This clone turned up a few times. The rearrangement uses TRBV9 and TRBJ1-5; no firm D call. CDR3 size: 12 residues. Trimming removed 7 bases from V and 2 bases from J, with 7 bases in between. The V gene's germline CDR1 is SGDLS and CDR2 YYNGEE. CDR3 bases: TGTGCCAGCTCCCAGGGCAATCAGCCCCAGCATTTT. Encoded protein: CASSQGNQPQHF.

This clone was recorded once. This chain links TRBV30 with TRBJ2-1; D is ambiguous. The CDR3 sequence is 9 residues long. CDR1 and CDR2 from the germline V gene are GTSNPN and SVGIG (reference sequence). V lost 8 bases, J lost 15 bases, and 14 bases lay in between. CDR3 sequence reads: CALGDPPFF. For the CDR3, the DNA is TGTGCCCTCGGAGACCCCCCGTTCTTC.

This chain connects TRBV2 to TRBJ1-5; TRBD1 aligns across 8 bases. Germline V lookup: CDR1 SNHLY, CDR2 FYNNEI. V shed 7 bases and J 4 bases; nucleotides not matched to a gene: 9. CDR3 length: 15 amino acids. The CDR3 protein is CASTARTGRNQPQHF. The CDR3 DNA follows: TGTGCCAGCACCGCCCGGACAGGGCGGAATCAGCCCCAGCATTTT.

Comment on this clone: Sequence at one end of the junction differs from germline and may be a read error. CDR3 loop: CASSSVRDAQVF. CDR3 bases: TGTGCCAGCAGCTCAGTCCGGGACGCCCAAGTCTTC. The rearrangement uses TRBV11-3 and TRBJ2-1; D may match TRBD1 or TRBD2 (5 bases each). Germline CDR1 SGHNT, CDR2 YENEEA. The CDR3 extends over 12 amino acids.

The CDR3 DNA reads as TGTGCCAGCAGCTCTCAGCGGGGGGTCACAGATACGCAGTATTTT. Its translation is CASSSQRGVTDTQYF. The chain couples TRBV7-2 to TRBJ2-3, with 9 nucleotides matching TRBD2. V was pared by 4 bases and J by 2 bases, with 4 bases of the junction left unmatched. The CDR3 runs 15 residues. Germline V gene data show CDR1 as SGHTA and CDR2 as FQGNSA.

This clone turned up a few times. DNA for the CDR3: TGTGCCAGCAGCTTAGGGACTAGCGCCCAACCAGCGCAGTTCTTC. Translation: CASSLGTSAQPAQFF. J is TRBJ2-1 and V is TRBV7-2; 9 bases map to TRBD2. Trimming at V came to 1 base and at J to 12 bases, leaving 10 bases not matched to a gene. The CDR3 length is 15 residues. Germline CDR1 and CDR2: SGHTA and FQGNSA.